This T cell receptor beta chain was captured in a study of cytomegalovirus exposure and HLA in healthy donors. Findings and caveats of the study: What TCR beta sequences reportedly achieved was accurate prediction of HLA-A and HLA-B alleles in most subjects. Under in vitro conditions, a few CMV-associated chains were confirmed as specific for CMV antigens. A later analysis showed TCR association rates differing by HLA locus, peaking at DRB1 and lowest at HLA-C.

This PCR relied on a set of 60 Vbeta primers and 13 Jbeta primers. Method: immunoSEQ multiplex PCR; TCRdb's copy keeps in-frame clones and lacks some. This sample has approximately 190,000 clones, with around 90% found just once. Notes on this clone: Its cognate antigen is unknown.

The V and J ends lost 4 bases and 2 bases, in that order; junction bases with no gene match: 7. In germline, CDR1 is SGHNT, CDR2 YYREEE (reference sequence). This CDR3 region has 16 residues. The chain uses TRBV5-4 and TRBJ2-5; 11 nucleotides line up with TRBD2. The receptor was derived from a boy between 2 and 10 years old in good health and CMV-seronegative. Sequences were obtained from PBMCs. CDR3: CASSPGASGGQETQYF. Here the CDR3 DNA reads TGTGCCAGCAGCCCTGGAGCTAGCGGGGGGCAAGAGACCCAGTACTTC.